One and the same sample provided the 25 T cell receptor beta chains below, sequenced in a study of beta chain features in type 1 diabetes. The authors reverse transcribed all of the isolated RNA, so sequencing captured expressed TCRB transcripts. Sequenced by immunoSEQ multiplex PCR; TCRdb stores in-frame clones only, minus some. This sample yields 150,000 to 200,000 clones, of which 7.5% to 10% are seen a single time; roughly 2.5% belongs to the top ten. Sequencing input: central memory CD4+ T cells from blood. The receptors shown here come from a young woman in good health.

The chain joins TRBV10-3 to TRBJ2-2; TRBD1 agrees at 10 bases. The junction had 1 base not matched to a gene; V was cut back by 0 bases and J by 6 bases. The CDR3 has 15 residues. The germline gives CDR1 ENHRY, CDR2 SYGVKD. The CDR3 region is CAISESGQGSGELFF. DNA of the CDR3: TGTGCCATCAGTGAGTCGGGACAGGGGTCCGGGGAGCTGTTTTTT.

With regard to this clone: This sample includes further DNA sequences coding for the same CDR3. This chain uses TRBV5-1 with TRBJ2-2; D may be TRBD2 (5 bases). With 2 bases removed from V and 3 bases from J, the gap between germline ends came to 11 bases. Germline CDR1 is SGHRS and CDR2 is YFSETQ. CDR3 size: 15 residues. The DNA of the CDR3 is TGCGCCAGCAGCTTAGGTGGAGCGGACACCGGGGAGCTGTTTTTT. It specifies CASSLGGADTGELFF. Complete variable domain (other parts from reference TRBV5-1 and TRBJ2-2): KAGVTQTPRYLIKTRGQQVTLSCSPISGHRSVSWYQQTPGQGLQFLFEYFSETQRNKGNFPGRFSGRQFSNSRSEMNVSTLELGDSALYLCASSLGGADTGELFFGEGSRLTVL.

A few counts support this clone. The CDR3, as DNA: TGTGCCAGCAGCGTAGAGGACAGGGGGTCCGGTGAGCAGTTCTTC. Translating it yields CASSVEDRGSGEQFF. V and J are TRBV9 and TRBJ2-1, with 10 bases identical to TRBD1. Germline V CDR1 and CDR2: SGDLS, YYNGEE. V lost 0 bases to trimming and J lost 9 bases; unmatched junction nucleotides: 6. This CDR3 contains 15 residues. The full variable domain, its missing parts supplied by reference TRBV9 and TRBJ2-1, is DSGVTQTPKHLITATGQRVTLRCSPRSGDLSVYWYQQSLDQGLQFLIQYYNGEERAKGNILERFSAQQFPDLHSELNLSSLELGDSALYFCASSVEDRGSGEQFFGPGTRLTVL.

The rearrangement links TRBV11-3 to TRBJ2-7; D possibly corresponds to TRBD1 (7 bases). Germline V gives CDR1 SGHNT, CDR2 YENEEA. Trimming left V 4 bases short and J 4 bases short, with 11 bases between. The CDR3 covers 13 residues. The CDR3 nucleotides read TGTGCCAGCAGCTCGACAGGGAGGTACGAGCAGTACTTC. Translation gives CASSSTGRYEQYF.

This clone was recorded a few times. The V and J genes are TRBV2 and TRBJ1-5, with unresolved D. The V gene lost 4 bases and the J gene lost 0 bases, with 10 bases spanning the gap. Germline V gene sequence: CDR1 SNHLY, CDR2 FYNNEI. CDR3 length: 15 residues. This CDR3 is CASSGRTNSNQPQHF. CDR3 nucleotides: TGTGCCAGCAGTGGTAGAACCAATAGCAATCAGCCCCAGCATTTT.

This clone has only a few counts. The chain uses TRBV5-1 and TRBJ2-1; 9 bases agree with TRBD1. J was trimmed by 2 bases and V by 7 bases; bases with no gene match: 10. The CDR3 is made up of 16 amino acids. Looked up from germline, CDR1 is SGHRS and CDR2 is YFSETQ. The CDR3 loop reads CASEPGRDRAYNEQFF. The CDR3 nucleotides are TGCGCCAGCGAACCCGGGCGGGACAGGGCCTACAATGAGCAGTTCTTC.

This clone was seen a handful of times. The chain has TRBV6-5 and TRBJ1-6; D ambiguous. The CDR3 consists of 13 residues. V lost 2 bases and J lost 15, with 14 bases in between. Per germline, CDR1 MNHEY and CDR2 SVGAGI. The CDR3 here is CASSYGGSMILHF. The DNA for the CDR3 is TGTGCCAGCAGTTACGGCGGCAGTATGATCCTCCACTTT.

The chain has TRBV4-1 and TRBJ1-2, with 7 bases matching TRBD1. The CDR3 spans 16 residues. Trimming at V came to 0 bases and at J to 8 bases, leaving 12 bases not matched to a gene. Germline CDR1 and CDR2: MGHRA and YSYEKL. CDR3 sequence reads: CASSQELGQTDRGYTF. The CDR3 DNA reads as TGCGCCAGCAGCCAAGAATTGGGACAGACTGATCGAGGCTACACCTTC.

The chain joins TRBV13 to TRBJ2-1; 9 nucleotides agree with TRBD2. The CDR3 has 14 residues. Germline-derived CDR1 and CDR2 are PRHDT and FYEKMQ (reference sequence). The J segment lost 3 bases and the V segment lost 5 bases, leaving 2 bases of the junction unmatched. The CDR3 spells CASSNSGSYNEQFF. CDR3 DNA sequence: TGTGCCAGCAGCAATAGCGGGAGCTACAATGAGCAGTTCTTC. Drawing the rest from reference TRBV13 and TRBJ2-1, the complete variable domain is AAGVIQSPRHLIKEKRETATLKCYPIPRHDTVYWYQQGPGQDPQFLISFYEKMQSDKGSIPDRFSAQQFSDYHSELNMSSLELGDSALYFCASSNSGSYNEQFFGPGTRLTVL.

The chain couples TRBV6-1 to TRBJ2-2; D gene unclear. The V gene lost 6 bases and the J gene lost 2 bases, with 4 bases spanning the gap. The germline gives CDR1 MNHNS, CDR2 SASEGT. CDR3 length equals 12 residues. The CDR3 sequence: CASSLNTGELFF. The CDR3 DNA follows: TGTGCCAGCAGCCTAAACACCGGGGAGCTGTTTTTT.

The chain links TRBV7-6 to TRBJ2-1, with a weak D call TRBD2 (7 bases). Germline CDR1 is SGHVS and CDR2 is FNYEAQ. The V gene lost 5 bases and the J gene lost 8 bases, with 10 bases spanning the gap. The CDR3 spans 12 residues. The CDR3 DNA follows: TGTGCCAGCAGCCTAGGGGGGGATGAGCAGTTCTTC. Translated, it gives CASSLGGDEQFF.

In regard to this clone: Other DNA sequences in the sample encode the same CDR3. V gene TRBV6-5 combines with J gene TRBJ1-2; D might be TRBD1 (6 bases). Germline values: CDR1 MNHEY, CDR2 SVGAGI. The V and J ends lost 6 bases and 1 base respectively, with 9 bases between them. This CDR3 comprises 13 residues. CDR3 loop: CASREQGNYGYTF. The CDR3 DNA is TGTGCCAGCAGGGAACAGGGTAACTATGGCTACACCTTC.

In this sample, this clone turned up a few times. The gene calls are TRBV29-1 and TRBJ2-1, with 8 bases matching TRBD1. The trim removed 4 bases at V and 0 bases at J, leaving 5 bases unmatched. The CDR3 is made up of 15 amino acids. In germline, CDR1 is SQVTM, CDR2 ANQGSEA. CDR3 sequence: CSVGTGSSSYNEQFF. Here the CDR3 DNA reads TGCAGCGTTGGGACAGGGTCAAGCTCCTACAATGAGCAGTTCTTC.

This clone has just a few counts. The J gene is TRBJ1-1, the V gene TRBV28, with 7 bases that match TRBD1. CDR3 size: 13 residues. Germline values: CDR1 MDHEN, CDR2 SYDVKM. With 7 bases clipped from V and 0 bases from J, the junction kept 2 bases outside the gene matches. The CDR3, as DNA: TGTGCCAGCAATACAGGGGTGAACACTGAAGCTTTCTTT. Its translation is CASNTGVNTEAFF.

This rearrangement joins TRBV5-1 to TRBJ2-5; D possibly corresponds to TRBD2 (6 bases). The CDR3 covers 14 residues. Trimming took 3 bases from V and 4 from J, leaving 13 bases between them. Per germline, CDR1 SGHRS and CDR2 YFSETQ. In nucleotides, the CDR3 is TGCGCCAGCAGCTCTATACGTAGCGGAGAGACCCAGTACTTC. It encodes CASSSIRSGETQYF.

This clone appeared a few times. This rearrangement joins TRBV5-1 to TRBJ2-7; 14 bases line up with TRBD2. The CDR3 runs 16 residues. Germline-derived CDR1 and CDR2 are SGHRS and YFSETQ. With V trimmed by 4 bases and J by 6 bases, 9 bases remained unmatched. CDR3 sequence reads: CASSLSGLAGGGEQYF. CDR3 DNA: TGCGCCAGCAGCCTATCAGGACTAGCGGGAGGCGGCGAGCAGTACTTC.

This clone has just a few counts. The chain recombines TRBV7-9 with TRBJ1-6; maybe TRBD1 (5 bases). CDR1 is SEHNR, CDR2 FQNEAQ, per germline (reference sequence). The V end was cut by 5 bases, the J end by 7 bases, with 15 bases between. The length of the CDR3 is 15 residues. The CDR3 DNA is TGTGCCAGCAGCAAAGCGGGACGGAGGAATTCACCCCTCCACTTT. Its protein product is CASSKAGRRNSPLHF.

This chain links TRBV4-3 with TRBJ1-2; D might be TRBD1 (6 bases). CDR3 length equals 15 residues. V lost 4 bases and J lost 0, with 12 bases in between. Germline V lookup: CDR1 LGHNA, CDR2 YSLEER. CDR3 in DNA: TGCGCCAGCAGCCGACTACAGGGAACTAACTATGGCTACACCTTC. Translating gives CASSRLQGTNYGYTF.

This chain uses TRBV30 with TRBJ2-3, with TRBD2 matching 9 bases. The CDR3 length is 15 residues. The V gene end was trimmed by 6 bases and the J gene end by 0 bases; junction bases not matched to a gene: 7. Germline CDR1 GTSNPN, CDR2 SVGIG (reference sequence). This CDR3 reads CACQRLAASTDTQYF. CDR3 nucleotides: TGTGCCTGCCAACGACTAGCGGCTAGCACAGATACGCAGTATTTT.

Only a few counts were recorded for this clone. The chain joins TRBV14 to TRBJ2-7, with D possibly matching TRBD1 (5 bases). There are 13 residues in the CDR3. Looked up from germline, CDR1 is SGHDN and CDR2 is FVKESK. The V end was cut by 0 bases, the J end by 6 bases, with 9 bases between. CDR3 amino acids: CASSQDQGFEQYF. The CDR3 DNA reads TGTGCCAGCAGCCAAGATCAGGGATTCGAGCAGTACTTC.

The chain uses TRBV27 and TRBJ2-5; D may be TRBD1 (6 bases). The germline V and J ends were trimmed by 6 bases and 2 bases, with 16 bases remaining between them. CDR1 and CDR2 from the germline V gene are MNHEY and SMNVEV (reference sequence). The CDR3 consists of 15 residues. CDR3 coding DNA: TGTGCCAGCAGCGAAGGGGGTCACAGGCAAGAGACCCAGTACTTC. Translation gives CASSEGGHRQETQYF.

This clone came up a few times. The V call is TRBV7-2, the J call TRBJ2-5; TRBD1 agrees at 9 bases. The trim removed 2 bases at V and 4 bases at J, leaving 2 bases unmatched. CDR1 is SGHTA and CDR2 is FQGNSA in the germline V gene. The length of the CDR3 is 14 residues. In nucleotides, the CDR3 is TGTGCCAGCAGCTTAACAGGGGGCGGAGAGACCCAGTACTTC. Translation gives CASSLTGGGETQYF.

J is TRBJ1-4 and V is TRBV6-5; no reliable D call. From germline, CDR1 is MNHEY and CDR2 SVGAGI. Trimming removed 2 bases at V and 12 bases at J, with 13 bases between. The CDR3 has 13 amino acids. Written as DNA, the CDR3 is TGTGCCAGCAGTTACACCTTTCTTAGCGAACTGTTTTTT. Translated, it gives CASSYTFLSELFF.

The chain is built from TRBV19 and TRBJ1-5; D is perhaps TRBD1 (5 bases). Trimming left V 4 bases short and J 3 bases short, with 13 bases between. Germline V gene sequence: CDR1 LNHDA, CDR2 SQIVND (reference sequence). The CDR3 length is 15 residues. CDR3 region: CASSRGVGHNQPQHF. CDR3 coding DNA: TGTGCCAGTAGTAGGGGGGTGGGGCACAATCAGCCCCAGCATTTT.

This rearrangement joins TRBV30 to TRBJ2-2; 8 nucleotides match TRBD2. J gave up 5 bases and V 0 bases, and 2 bases lay outside the gene matches. There are 14 residues in the CDR3. CDR1 GTSNPN and CDR2 SVGIG come from the germline V gene (reference sequence). In DNA form, the CDR3 reads TGTGCCTGGAGTGTCGGACTAGCTACCGGGGAGCTGTTTTTT. This encodes CAWSVGLATGELFF.